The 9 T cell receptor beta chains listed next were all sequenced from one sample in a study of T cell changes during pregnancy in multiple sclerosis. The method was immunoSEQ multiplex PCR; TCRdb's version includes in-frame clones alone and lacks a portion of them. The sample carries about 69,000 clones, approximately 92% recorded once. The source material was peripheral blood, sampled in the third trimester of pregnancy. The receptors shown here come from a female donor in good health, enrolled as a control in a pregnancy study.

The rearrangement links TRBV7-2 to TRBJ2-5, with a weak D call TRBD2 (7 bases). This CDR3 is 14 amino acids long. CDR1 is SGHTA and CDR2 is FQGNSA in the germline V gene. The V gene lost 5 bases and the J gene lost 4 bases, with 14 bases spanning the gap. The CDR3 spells CASSPLGGGETQYF. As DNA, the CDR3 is TGTGCCAGCAGCCCCTTAGGGGGGGGAGAGACCCAGTACTTC.

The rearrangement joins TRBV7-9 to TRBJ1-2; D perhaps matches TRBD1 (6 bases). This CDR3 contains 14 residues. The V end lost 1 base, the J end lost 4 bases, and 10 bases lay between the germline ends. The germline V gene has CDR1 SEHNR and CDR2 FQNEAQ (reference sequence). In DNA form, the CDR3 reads TGTGCCAGCAGCTTAGATGGGGGCTCCTATGGCTACACCTTC. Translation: CASSLDGGSYGYTF.

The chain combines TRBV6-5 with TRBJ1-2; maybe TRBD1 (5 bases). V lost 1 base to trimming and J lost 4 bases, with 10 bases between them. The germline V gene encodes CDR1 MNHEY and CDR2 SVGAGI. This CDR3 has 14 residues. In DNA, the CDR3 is TGTGCCAGCAGTTACTTACGGGGGGGCTATGGCTACACCTTC. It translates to CASSYLRGGYGYTF.

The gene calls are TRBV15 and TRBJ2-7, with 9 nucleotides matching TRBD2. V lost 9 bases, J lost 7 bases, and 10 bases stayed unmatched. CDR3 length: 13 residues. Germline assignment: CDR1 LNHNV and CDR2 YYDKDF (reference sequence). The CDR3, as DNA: TGTGCCACGTCAACTAGCGGGCTAGGGGAGCAGTACTTC. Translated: CATSTSGLGEQYF.

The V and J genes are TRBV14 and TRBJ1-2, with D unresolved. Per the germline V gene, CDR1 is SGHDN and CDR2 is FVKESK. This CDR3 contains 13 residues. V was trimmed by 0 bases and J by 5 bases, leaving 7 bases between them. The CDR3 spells CASSQEPTYGYTF. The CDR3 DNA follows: TGTGCCAGCAGCCAAGAGCCAACATATGGCTACACCTTC.

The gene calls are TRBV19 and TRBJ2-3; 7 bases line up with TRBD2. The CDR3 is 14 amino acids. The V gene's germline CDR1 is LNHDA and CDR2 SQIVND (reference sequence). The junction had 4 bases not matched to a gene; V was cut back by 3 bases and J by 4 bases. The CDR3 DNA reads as TGTGCCAGTAGTATTGGGGAGGGGTCAGATACGCAGTATTTT. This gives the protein CASSIGEGSDTQYF.

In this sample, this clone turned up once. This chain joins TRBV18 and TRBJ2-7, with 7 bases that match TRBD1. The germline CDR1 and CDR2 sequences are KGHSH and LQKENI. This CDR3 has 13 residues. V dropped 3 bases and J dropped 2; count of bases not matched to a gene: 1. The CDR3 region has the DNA TGTGCCAGCTCACCGGGACAGACCTACGAGCAGTACTTC. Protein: CASSPGQTYEQYF.

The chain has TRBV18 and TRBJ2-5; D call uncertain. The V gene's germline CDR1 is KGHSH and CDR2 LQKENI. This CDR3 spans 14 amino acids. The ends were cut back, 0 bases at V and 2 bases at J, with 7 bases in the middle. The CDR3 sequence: CASSPPRSQETQYF. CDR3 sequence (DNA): TGTGCCAGCTCACCACCGAGGAGTCAAGAGACCCAGTACTTC.

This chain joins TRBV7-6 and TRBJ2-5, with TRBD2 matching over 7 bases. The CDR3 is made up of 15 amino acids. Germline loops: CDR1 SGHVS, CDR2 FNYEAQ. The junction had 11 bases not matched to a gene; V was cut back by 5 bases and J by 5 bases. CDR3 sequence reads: CASSPGLWGGETQYF. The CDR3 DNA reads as TGTGCCAGCAGCCCGGGACTATGGGGGGGGGAGACCCAGTACTTC.